Following are 24 T cell receptor beta chains from one sample sequenced in a study of neurological immune-mediated disorders. TCRdb reprocessed the 5' RACE reads via MiXCR and lists one record per CDR3 protein. The data contain 25,000 to 35,000 distinct CDR3 sequences, about 21% of them seen just once; the ten biggest clones take up more than 15%. Sequencing was carried out using PBMCs. Receptors originate from a woman aged 60-75 years in good health.

This clonotype was counted many times. This CDR3 is CASSRDGSYEQYF. The CDR3, as DNA: TGTGCCAGCAGTCGGGACGGCTCCTACGAGCAGTACTTC. The V gene is TRBV7-2, the J gene TRBJ2-7; D tentatively fits TRBD1 or TRBD2 (5 bases each). Germline values: CDR1 SGHTA, CDR2 FQGNSA. Deletions cut 6 bases from V and 0 bases from J, with 9 bases between. The CDR3 is made up of 13 amino acids. The full variable domain, in which reference TRBV7-2 and TRBJ2-7 provide the parts outside the CDR3, is GAGVSQSPSNKVTEKGKDVELRCDPISGHTALYWYRQSLGQGLEFLIYFQGNSAPDKSGLPSDRFSAERTGGSVSTLTIQRTQQEDSAVYLCASSRDGSYEQYFGPGTRLTVT.

This clonotype was seen many times. The chain uses TRBV28 and TRBJ1-6; 8 nucleotides line up with TRBD1. CDR3 size: 18 residues. Germline lookup yields CDR1 MDHEN and CDR2 SYDVKM. Trimming removed 4 bases from V and 9 bases from J; junction bases left unmatched: 17. The CDR3 nucleotides read TGTGCCAGCAGTTCCAGTTACGACAGGGGTAGTGTTAGTTCACCCCTCCACTTT. Translating gives CASSSSYDRGSVSSPLHF.

This CDR3 is CASHAGDEKLFF. CDR3 nucleotides: TGTGCCAGCCACGCCGGGGATGAAAAACTGTTTTTT. The J gene is TRBJ1-4, the V gene TRBV6-5; D gene ambiguous. The CDR3 has 12 residues. The V gene's germline CDR1 is MNHEY and CDR2 SVGAGI. Deletions cut 8 bases from V and 6 bases from J, with 10 bases between.

By its share, this clonotype is medium-sized. The rearrangement uses TRBV7-2 and TRBJ1-1; D is possibly TRBD1 (6 bases). The CDR3 is 13 residues long. Germline V gene data show CDR1 as SGHTA and CDR2 as FQGNSA. V was cut by 5 bases and J by 7 bases, with 14 bases left in between. The DNA of the CDR3 is TGTGCCAGCAGCAGTACAGGGAGTTTTGAAGCTTTCTTT. It is translated as CASSSTGSFEAFF.

The V and J genes are TRBV20-1 and TRBJ2-3; 7 nucleotides line up with TRBD2. Germline trimming cut 3 bases from V and 1 base from J; bases unmatched to any gene: 1. Germline values: CDR1 DFQATT, CDR2 SNEGSKA (reference sequence). The CDR3 is 13 residues long. CDR3 sequence (DNA): TGCAGTGCTAGCGGGAGGCGCACAGATACGCAGTATTTT. Protein product: CSASGRRTDTQYF.

This clonotype was recorded many times. Here the CDR3 reads CASSPSWVNTEAFF. DNA for the CDR3: TGTGCCAGCAGCCCCTCGTGGGTGAACACTGAAGCTTTCTTT. The V and J genes are TRBV3-1 and TRBJ1-1, with D unclear. Germline V gene sequence: CDR1 LGHDT, CDR2 YNNKEL (reference sequence). The V gene lost 4 bases and the J gene lost 0 bases, with 9 bases spanning the gap. CDR3 length: 14 residues.

This clonotype was observed at least ten times. This chain joins TRBV28 and TRBJ2-4; 9 nucleotides align to TRBD1. With V trimmed by 2 bases and J by 6 bases, 5 bases remained unmatched. The CDR3 loop spans 15 amino acids. The germline CDR1 and CDR2 sequences are MDHEN and SYDVKM. The chain's CDR3 is CASSLPGTGTNIQYF. The CDR3 DNA reads TGTGCCAGCAGTTTACCTGGGACAGGGACAAACATTCAGTACTTC. Drawing the rest from reference TRBV28 and TRBJ2-4, the complete variable domain is DVKVTQSSRYLVKRTGEKVFLECVQDMDHENMFWYRQDPGLGLRLIYFSYDVKMKEKGDIPEGYSVSREKKERFSLILESASTNQTSMYLCASSLPGTGTNIQYFGAGTRLSVL.

This clonotype was found many times. V is TRBV11-3 and J is TRBJ2-2, with a tentative D call TRBD2 (5 bases). CDR1 SGHNT and CDR2 YENEEA come from the germline V gene. The V gene lost 1 base and the J gene lost 11 bases, with 17 bases spanning the gap. This CDR3 is built from 15 residues. The CDR3 here is CASSLGAAGRGELFF. The CDR3 bases are TGTGCCAGCAGCTTAGGGGCTGCGGGTCGCGGAGAGCTGTTTTTT.

In this sample, this clonotype turned up many times. V and J are TRBV11-2 and TRBJ2-3; D is unresolved. The CDR3 totals 14 residues. Trimming took 1 base from V and 2 from J, leaving 7 bases between them. Per germline, CDR1 SGHAT and CDR2 FQNNGV. The CDR3 DNA is TGTGCCAGCAGCTTAGCGGAATTCACAGATACGCAGTATTTT. Translation: CASSLAEFTDTQYF. Full variable domain (remainder filled in from reference TRBV11-2 and TRBJ2-3): EAGVAQSPRYKIIEKRQSVAFWCNPISGHATLYWYQQILGQGPKLLIQFQNNGVVDDSQLPKDRFSAERLKGVDSTLKIQPAKLEDSAVYLCASSLAEFTDTQYFGPGTRLTVL.

This clonotype was found many times. The chain couples TRBV12-3 or TRBV12-4 to TRBJ1-5; D not certain. Deletions cut 6 bases from V and 0 bases from J, with 15 bases between. This CDR3 comprises 16 residues. The CDR3 bases are TGTGCCAGCAGGCAGGCTTCTGGGTATAGCAATCAGCCCCAGCATTTT. This encodes CASRQASGYSNQPQHF.

In its sample, this clonotype was seen many times. The chain has TRBV15 and TRBJ2-7, with 7 bases that match TRBD2. Germline assignment: CDR1 LNHNV and CDR2 YYDKDF (reference sequence). CDR3 length: 14 amino acids. V shed 0 bases, J shed 4 bases, and the junction held 3 bases outside the gene matches. CDR3 protein: CATSREGGGYEQYF. The CDR3 bases are TGTGCCACCAGCAGAGAGGGGGGAGGGTACGAGCAGTACTTC.

This clonotype was seen at least ten times. The V and J genes are TRBV5-1 and TRBJ2-1, with D maybe TRBD1 (6 bases). This CDR3 comprises 13 residues. The germline V gene has CDR1 SGHRS and CDR2 YFSETQ. Trimming removed 4 bases at V and 9 bases at J, with 14 bases between. The CDR3 DNA reads as TGCGCCAGCAGCGAGTACTCAGGGGTTGAGCAGTTCTTC. As protein: CASSEYSGVEQFF. The complete variable domain, with remaining parts taken from reference TRBV5-1 and TRBJ2-1, reads KAGVTQTPRYLIKTRGQQVTLSCSPISGHRSVSWYQQTPGQGLQFLFEYFSETQRNKGNFPGRFSGRQFSNSRSEMNVSTLELGDSALYLCASSEYSGVEQFFGPGTRLTVL.

This clonotype was counted at least ten times. The chain joins TRBV7-9 to TRBJ2-5; D unresolved. The germline gives CDR1 SEHNR, CDR2 FQNEAQ (reference sequence). The V end was cut by 7 bases, the J end by 4 bases, with 19 bases between. The CDR3 runs 15 residues. In DNA, the CDR3 is TGTGCCAGCAACTTTAATTTCCCCCTGGGAGAGACCCAGTACTTC. This gives the protein CASNFNFPLGETQYF.

The sample holds many counts of this clonotype. The rearrangement joins TRBV5-1 to TRBJ2-5; a weak D match, TRBD2 (5 bases). The CDR3 sequence is 16 residues long. Germline CDR1 is SGHRS and CDR2 is YFSETQ. Trimming left V 0 bases short and J 5 bases short, with 17 bases between. CDR3 sequence: CASSLESRGPGETQYF. The CDR3 DNA reads TGCGCCAGCAGCTTGGAGAGTAGAGGGCCGGGGGAGACCCAGTACTTC.

In this sample, this clonotype turned up many times. The chain joins TRBV7-2 to TRBJ1-1, with D unclear. This CDR3 comprises 14 residues. Germline assignment: CDR1 SGHTA and CDR2 FQGNSA. Trimming took 2 bases from V and 0 from J, leaving 7 bases between them. This CDR3 reads CASSLLGMNTEAFF. The DNA of the CDR3 is TGTGCCAGCAGCTTATTAGGAATGAACACTGAAGCTTTCTTT.

This clonotype was detected many times. The chain has TRBV7-2 and TRBJ1-2; 9 bases agree with TRBD1. Germline values: CDR1 SGHTA, CDR2 FQGNSA. The CDR3 is made up of 14 amino acids. Trimming removed 4 bases from V and 7 bases from J; junction bases left unmatched: 7. Here the CDR3 reads CASSSQGARSGYTF. The CDR3 DNA sequence: TGTGCCAGCAGCTCACAGGGGGCGCGTAGTGGCTACACCTTC.

This rearrangement joins TRBV20-1 to TRBJ1-3, with unresolved D. Germline loops: CDR1 DFQATT, CDR2 SNEGSKA (reference sequence). The CDR3 runs to 14 residues. V lost 5 bases to trimming and J lost 0 bases, with 11 bases between them. The CDR3 region is CSAADGSSGNTIYF. As DNA, the CDR3 is TGCAGTGCTGCGGACGGAAGCTCTGGAAACACCATATATTTT.

This clonotype ranks as medium-sized. The chain recombines TRBV5-1 with TRBJ2-2; D possibly corresponds to TRBD2 (5 bases). Germline V gene sequence: CDR1 SGHRS, CDR2 YFSETQ. The CDR3 extends over 13 amino acids. Trimming stripped 3 bases from V and 5 bases from J, with 8 bases between. CDR3 nucleotide sequence: TGCGCCAGCAGCTCACTAGTAACCGGGGAGCTGTTTTTT. Translating gives CASSSLVTGELFF. Full variable domain (rest looked up from reference TRBV5-1 and TRBJ2-2): KAGVTQTPRYLIKTRGQQVTLSCSPISGHRSVSWYQQTPGQGLQFLFEYFSETQRNKGNFPGRFSGRQFSNSRSEMNVSTLELGDSALYLCASSSLVTGELFFGEGSRLTVL.

With regard to this clonotype: A single base separates this from a much larger clone, so it may be a read error. The V and J genes are TRBV7-9 and TRBJ1-1; D unresolved. V gave up 5 bases and J gave up 0 bases, with 10 bases separating them. Germline V gives CDR1 SEHNR, CDR2 FQNEAQ (reference sequence). The CDR3 runs 14 residues. CDR3 sequence: CASSADQVNTEAFF. CDR3 DNA sequence: TGTGCCAGCAGCGCAGACCAGGTGAACACTGAAGCTTTCTTT.

There are many counts of this clonotype. The chain carries TRBV7-2 and TRBJ1-6; no firm D call. The CDR3 sequence is 13 residues long. The V end lost 8 bases, the J end lost 4 bases, and 9 bases lay between the germline ends. Germline values: CDR1 SGHTA, CDR2 FQGNSA. This CDR3 reads CASGREYNSPLHF. The CDR3 DNA sequence: TGTGCCAGCGGCCGGGAATATAATTCACCCCTCCACTTT.

This clonotype was seen repeatedly, ten times or more. In DNA form, the CDR3 reads TGCGCCAGCAGCGGTATCAGCGGGAGCTACGAGCAGTACTTC. Encoded protein: CASSGISGSYEQYF. The V and J genes are TRBV5-1 and TRBJ2-7, with TRBD2 identical over 8 bases. J gave up 3 bases and V 4 bases, and 6 bases lay outside the gene matches. CDR1 SGHRS and CDR2 YFSETQ come from the germline V gene. This CDR3 is built from 14 residues.

This clonotype was counted at least ten times. The genes are TRBV7-2 and TRBJ1-2; D ambiguous. Between the trimmed V and J ends, which lost 1 base and 8 bases, there was a span of 11 bases. The germline CDR1 and CDR2 sequences are SGHTA and FQGNSA. The CDR3 loop spans 13 amino acids. CDR3 sequence reads: CASSLVVGKGYTF. The CDR3 bases are TGTGCCAGCAGCTTAGTCGTAGGGAAAGGCTACACCTTC.

In this sample, this clonotype turned up many times. The chain couples TRBV6-5 to TRBJ2-2; D is possibly TRBD1 (6 bases). The CDR3 has 16 amino acids. Germline values: CDR1 MNHEY, CDR2 SVGAGI. Trimming took 1 base from V and 8 from J, leaving 17 bases between them. The chain's CDR3 is CASSYWQGIGLGELFF. The CDR3 bases are TGTGCCAGCAGTTACTGGCAGGGGATTGGGTTAGGGGAGCTGTTTTTT.

This clonotype was counted ten times or more. This chain connects TRBV28 to TRBJ2-3, with TRBD1 identical over 8 bases. Looked up from germline, CDR1 is MDHEN and CDR2 is SYDVKM. The CDR3 length is 14 residues. V trimming: 4 bases; J trimming: 6 bases; junction bases outside the gene matches: 6. In DNA form, the CDR3 reads TGTGCCAGCAGTTCGGGACAGGCTCGGGATACGCAGTATTTT. Translated, it gives CASSSGQARDTQYF.